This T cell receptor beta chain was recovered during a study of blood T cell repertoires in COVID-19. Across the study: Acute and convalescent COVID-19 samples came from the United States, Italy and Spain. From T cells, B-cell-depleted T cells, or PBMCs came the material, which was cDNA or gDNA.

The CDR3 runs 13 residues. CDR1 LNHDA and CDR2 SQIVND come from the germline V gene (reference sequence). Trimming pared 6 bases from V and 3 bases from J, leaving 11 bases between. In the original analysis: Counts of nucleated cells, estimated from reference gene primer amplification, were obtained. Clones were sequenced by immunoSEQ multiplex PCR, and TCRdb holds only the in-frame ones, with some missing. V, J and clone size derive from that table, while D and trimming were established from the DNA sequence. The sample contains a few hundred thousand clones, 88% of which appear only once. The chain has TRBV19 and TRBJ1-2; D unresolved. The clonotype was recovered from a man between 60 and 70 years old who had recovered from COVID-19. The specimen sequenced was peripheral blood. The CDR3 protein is CASRLTRDYGYTF. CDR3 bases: TGTGCCAGTAGACTAACTCGGGACTATGGCTACACCTTC.